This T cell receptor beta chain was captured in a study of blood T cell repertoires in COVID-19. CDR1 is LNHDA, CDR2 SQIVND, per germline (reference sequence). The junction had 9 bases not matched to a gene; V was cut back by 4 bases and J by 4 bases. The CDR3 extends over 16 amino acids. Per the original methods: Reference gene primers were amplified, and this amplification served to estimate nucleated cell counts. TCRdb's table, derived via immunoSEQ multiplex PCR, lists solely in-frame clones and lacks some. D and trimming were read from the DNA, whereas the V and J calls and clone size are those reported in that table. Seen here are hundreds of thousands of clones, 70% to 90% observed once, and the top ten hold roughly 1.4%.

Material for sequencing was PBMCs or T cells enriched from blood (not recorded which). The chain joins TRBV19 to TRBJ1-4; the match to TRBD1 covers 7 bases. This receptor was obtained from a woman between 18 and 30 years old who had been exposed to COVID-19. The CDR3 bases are TGTGCCAGTAGTACCCTAATGGGACAGCGTAATGAAAAACTGTTTTTT. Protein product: CASSTLMGQRNEKLFF. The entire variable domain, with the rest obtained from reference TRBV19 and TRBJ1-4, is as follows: DGGITQSPKYLFRKEGQNVTLSCEQNLNHDAMYWYRQDPGQGLRLIYYSQIVNDFQKGDIAEGYSVSREKKESFPLTVTSAQKNPTAFYLCASSTLMGQRNEKLFFGSGTQLSVL.